Presented here are 30 T cell receptor beta chains from one specimen sequenced in a study of T cells in Graves' hyperthyroidism and ophthalmopathy. It was RNA transcripts that yielded the amplified TCR beta CDR3 regions. The TCR CDR3 first-round RT-PCR relied on the HTBI primer set. TCRdb recomputed calls from the multiplex PCR reads with MiXCR, one row per CDR3 protein. Here the sample spans more than 500,000 distinct CDR3 sequences, 11% to 15% being singletons. The sequenced sample consisted of blood. The receptor set was obtained from a woman aged 35 to 49 with Graves' hyperthyroidism.

Many counts were recorded for this clonotype. The V gene is TRBV27, the J gene TRBJ2-3, with 10 bases matching TRBD2. The V and J ends lost 6 bases and 5 bases, in that order; junction bases with no gene match: 20. CDR1 MNHEY and CDR2 SMNVEV come from the germline V gene (reference sequence). This CDR3 region has 19 residues. The CDR3 reads CASRAGEGLLAGIGDTQYF. The CDR3 DNA sequence: TGTGCCAGCAGGGCCGGTGAGGGCTTACTAGCGGGAATAGGAGATACGCAGTATTTT.

This sequence joins TRBV28 and TRBJ2-7; D is unresolved. Germline CDR1 reads MDHEN; CDR2 reads SYDVKM. The CDR3 sequence is 13 residues long. V was trimmed by 6 bases and J by 1 base, leaving 10 bases between them. CDR3 nucleotide sequence: TGTGCCAGCAGACCCGAGAGGTCCTACGAGCAGTACTTC. This encodes CASRPERSYEQYF.

J is TRBJ2-7 and V is TRBV4-1; TRBD2 is a possible D gene (6 bases). Germline V gene lookup returns CDR1 MGHRA and CDR2 YSYEKL. CDR3 length: 15 residues. Trimming left V 0 bases short and J 0 bases short, with 9 bases between. As DNA, the CDR3 is TGCGCCAGCAGCCAAGAGCGGGGACCCTCCTACGAGCAGTACTTC. Its protein product is CASSQERGPSYEQYF.

This clonotype was detected only a few times. The rearrangement links TRBV10-3 to TRBJ2-1; TRBD2 aligns across 16 bases. Germline V CDR1 and CDR2: ENHRY, SYGVKD. J gave up 9 bases and V 2 bases, and 7 bases lay outside the gene matches. The CDR3 runs 17 residues. CDR3 loop: CAISETLGLAGGIEQFF. The CDR3 DNA sequence: TGTGCCATCAGTGAGACCCTGGGACTAGCGGGAGGGATTGAGCAGTTCTTC.

This clonotype has ten or more counts. This chain uses TRBV3-1 with TRBJ1-1; 9 bases are a match to TRBD1. Losses at the gene ends were 3 bases for V and 8 bases for J; bases not matched to a gene: 4. Germline values: CDR1 LGHDT, CDR2 YNNKEL (reference sequence). The CDR3 extends over 13 amino acids. CDR3 amino acids: CASSHRDRAEAFF. Here the CDR3 DNA reads TGTGCCAGCAGCCACCGGGACAGGGCAGAAGCTTTCTTT. The variable domain in full, completed from reference TRBV3-1 and TRBJ1-1, reads DTAVSQTPKYLVTQMGNDKSIKCEQNLGHDTMYWYKQDSKKFLKIMFSYNNKELIINETVPNRFSPKSPDKAHLNLHINSLELGDSAVYFCASSHRDRAEAFFGQGTRLTVV.

The sample holds many counts of this clonotype. The V call is TRBV11-3, the J call TRBJ1-1; TRBD1 is a possible D gene (6 bases). CDR1 and CDR2 (germline): SGHNT, YENEEA. Between the trimmed V and J ends, which lost 1 base and 1 base, there was a span of 10 bases. The CDR3 extends over 15 amino acids. The CDR3 sequence: CASSLGPRGNTEAFF. Written as DNA, the CDR3 is TGTGCCAGCAGCTTAGGTCCCAGGGGGAACACTGAAGCTTTCTTT.

This clonotype appeared a few times. The chain joins TRBV5-1 to TRBJ1-4; D perhaps matches TRBD1 (6 bases). The CDR3 contains 16 residues. CDR1 and CDR2 (germline): SGHRS, YFSETQ. V lost 0 bases and J 8 bases, leaving 17 bases between the germline ends. The CDR3 nucleotides are TGCGCCAGCAGCTTGGAGGACAGCTCATATTTCGAAAAACTGTTTTTT. This codes for CASSLEDSSYFEKLFF.

V gene TRBV6-4 combines with J gene TRBJ2-3; 9 nucleotides align to TRBD2. V was clipped by 3 bases and J by 2 bases; unmatched bases: 6. Germline loops: CDR1 MRHNA, CDR2 SNTAGT. The CDR3 runs to 16 residues. CDR3 in DNA: TGTGCCAGCAGTGAGACCACTAGCGGGCCCACAGATACGCAGTATTTT. Protein product: CASSETTSGPTDTQYF.

This clonotype occurred many times. This rearrangement joins TRBV5-1 to TRBJ2-3; maybe TRBD2 (5 bases). Trimming cost V 4 bases and J 6 bases, with 12 bases left between them. This CDR3 comprises 13 residues. The germline V gene has CDR1 SGHRS and CDR2 YFSETQ. The CDR3 spells CASSAGLSDTQYF. The CDR3 DNA follows: TGCGCCAGCAGCGCAGGACTCTCGGATACGCAGTATTTT.

Many counts were recorded for this clonotype. This chain uses TRBV28 with TRBJ1-2; TRBD1 aligns across 7 bases. The CDR3 is 13 residues long. Germline CDR1 MDHEN, CDR2 SYDVKM. With 7 bases clipped from V and 1 base from J, the junction kept 3 bases outside the gene matches. The CDR3 DNA reads as TGTGCCAGCATAACAGGGGATAACTATGGCTACACCTTC. Its translation: CASITGDNYGYTF.

This clonotype has only a few counts. The V call is TRBV7-9, the J call TRBJ1-1; D remains unclear. Germline CDR1 SEHNR, CDR2 FQNEAQ (reference sequence). The CDR3 has 15 residues. V shed 4 bases and J shed 3 bases, with 15 bases lying between them. The CDR3 coding sequence is TGTGCCAGCAGCTCACCCTACAGAGTAGACACTGAAGCTTTCTTT. As protein: CASSSPYRVDTEAFF.

This clonotype was counted at least ten times. The rearrangement joins TRBV27 to TRBJ2-5; 7 nucleotides align to TRBD1. J gave up 2 bases and V 3 bases, and 6 bases lay outside the gene matches. Germline values: CDR1 MNHEY, CDR2 SMNVEV (reference sequence). The CDR3 loop spans 15 amino acids. DNA for the CDR3: TGTGCCAGCAGTTTTTTCCGACAGGGACAAGAGACCCAGTACTTC. Translated, it gives CASSFFRQGQETQYF.

V gene TRBV10-3 combines with J gene TRBJ2-3, with D possibly TRBD2 on 5 matching bases. This CDR3 has 12 residues. Trimming removed 8 bases at V and 4 bases at J, with 10 bases between. CDR1 and CDR2 from the germline V gene are ENHRY and SYGVKD. This CDR3 reads CAIGPAADTQYF. CDR3 DNA sequence: TGTGCCATCGGTCCAGCGGCAGATACGCAGTATTTT.

This clonotype occurred many times. The chain joins TRBV7-6 to TRBJ2-3; 7 positions match TRBD2. Looked up from germline, CDR1 is SGHVS and CDR2 is FNYEAQ. CDR3 length equals 15 residues. The junction had 3 bases not matched to a gene; V was cut back by 1 base and J by 2 bases. The CDR3 coding sequence is TGTGCCAGCAGCTTAGTCGGGGGGTTCACAGATACGCAGTATTTT. Residues: CASSLVGGFTDTQYF.

This clonotype was seen a handful of times. This chain uses TRBV2 with TRBJ2-7; 14 bases line up with TRBD2. The germline gives CDR1 SNHLY, CDR2 FYNNEI. V lost 6 bases to trimming and J lost 9 bases; unmatched junction nucleotides: 4. This CDR3 has 13 residues. The CDR3 protein is CASRGLAGEGQYF. DNA of the CDR3: TGTGCCAGCAGGGGACTAGCGGGAGAGGGGCAGTACTTC.

This chain joins TRBV7-2 and TRBJ1-3; TRBD1 is a possible D gene (5 bases). This CDR3 comprises 15 residues. Germline V gene lookup returns CDR1 SGHTA and CDR2 FQGNSA. V was cut by 5 bases and J by 0 bases, with 11 bases left in between. CDR3 sequence: CASSAGTSSGNTIYF. CDR3 DNA: TGTGCCAGCAGCGCCGGGACCTCCTCTGGAAACACCATATATTTT. The entire variable domain, with the rest obtained from reference TRBV7-2 and TRBJ1-3, is as follows: GAGVSQSPSNKVTEKGKDVELRCDPISGHTALYWYRQSLGQGLEFLIYFQGNSAPDKSGLPSDRFSAERTGGSVSTLTIQRTQQEDSAVYLCASSAGTSSGNTIYFGEGSWLTVV.

This clonotype occurred a few times. The chain employs TRBV6-2 or TRBV6-3 and TRBJ2-6; TRBD1 agrees at 7 bases. With V trimmed by 5 bases and J by 8 bases, 3 bases remained unmatched. This CDR3 contains 13 residues. Germline V gives CDR1 MNHEY, CDR2 SVGEGT. The CDR3 DNA is TGTGCCAGCAGTAAGACAGGGACCAACGTCCTGACTTTC. This encodes CASSKTGTNVLTF.

This clonotype was counted a single time. A read error is possible here, since a much larger clone lies one base away. The chain carries TRBV28 and TRBJ2-7; D possibly uses TRBD1 or TRBD2 (7 bases each). Looked up from germline, CDR1 is MDHEN and CDR2 is SYDVKM. The CDR3 is made up of 13 amino acids. CDR3 amino acids: CAGRGGGYYEQYF. The CDR3 DNA reads TGTGCCGGCAGGGGGGGGGGGTACTACGAGCAGTACTTC.

This clonotype showed up just a few times. This chain joins TRBV13 and TRBJ1-4; D is unclear. Germline assignment: CDR1 PRHDT and CDR2 FYEKMQ (reference sequence). The V end lost 5 bases, the J end lost 4 bases, and 14 bases lay between the germline ends. The CDR3 is made up of 15 amino acids. As DNA, the CDR3 is TGTGCCAGCAGCGTTTTCGTAGGACTTAATGAAAAACTGTTTTTT. This translates into CASSVFVGLNEKLFF.

This clonotype was seen at least ten times. V and J are TRBV5-1 and TRBJ2-1, with D unresolved. Germline V gene lookup returns CDR1 SGHRS and CDR2 YFSETQ. This CDR3 is 16 amino acids long. With 0 bases removed from V and 3 bases from J, the gap between germline ends came to 13 bases. The CDR3 DNA reads as TGCGCCAGCAGCTTGGGGGTCGGGTTAGGCTACAATGAGCAGTTCTTC. It encodes CASSLGVGLGYNEQFF.

There are many counts of this clonotype. The chain combines TRBV3-1 with TRBJ2-1; D remains unclear. CDR1 and CDR2 from the germline V gene are LGHDT and YNNKEL (reference sequence). This CDR3 is 16 amino acids long. V was clipped by 0 bases and J by 7 bases, with 16 bases between them. The CDR3 region is CASSQDRLVQFNEQFF. CDR3 DNA: TGTGCCAGCAGCCAAGATAGACTCGTTCAATTTAATGAGCAGTTCTTC.

This clonotype was seen more than once but under ten times. The chain has TRBV6-1 and TRBJ2-7; D is possibly TRBD2 (6 bases). The germline V gene encodes CDR1 MNHNS and CDR2 SASEGT. Trimming removed 3 bases from V and 4 bases from J, with 10 bases in between. This CDR3 has 13 amino acids. This CDR3 is CASSDEAGYEQYF. In DNA, the CDR3 is TGTGCCAGCAGTGATGAGGCGGGATACGAGCAGTACTTC.

This clonotype was observed a handful of times. Here the CDR3 reads CASSVAPLGSDNEQFF. The DNA of the CDR3 is TGTGCCAGCAGCGTAGCCCCCCTAGGGTCCGACAATGAGCAGTTCTTC. The V gene is TRBV9, the J gene TRBJ2-1, with D unresolved. V lost 0 bases and J lost 5, with 15 bases in between. The CDR3 runs 16 residues. Germline V gives CDR1 SGDLS, CDR2 YYNGEE.

This clonotype was counted ten times or more. The chain links TRBV20-1 to TRBJ1-1; 9 positions match TRBD1. The CDR3 runs to 14 residues. Per the germline V gene, CDR1 is DFQATT and CDR2 is SNEGSKA (reference sequence). J lost 7 bases, V lost 0 bases, and 6 bases had no gene match. CDR3 DNA: TGCAGTGCTAGAGATAGGACAGGGGTCATTGAAGCTTTCTTT. The encoded protein is CSARDRTGVIEAFF.

Turning to this clonotype: A junction boundary mismatches the germline segment, possibly from a read error. The chain combines TRBV4-1 with TRBJ1-5, with no clear D. Germline V gene data show CDR1 as MGHRA and CDR2 as YSYEKL. The CDR3 has 16 residues. The chain's CDR3 is CASSQDWVGTSQPQHF. The CDR3 coding sequence is TGCGCCAGCAGTCAAGATTGGGTGGGCACCTCCCAGCCCCAGCATTTT.

Points on this clonotype: A much larger clone differs from this one at a single base, so this may be a read error. The chain carries TRBV3-1 and TRBJ2-7, with no clear D. Per the germline V gene, CDR1 is LGHDT and CDR2 is YNNKEL (reference sequence). The CDR3 totals 12 residues. For the CDR3, the DNA is TGTGCCAGCAGCCACAATCCCTACGAGCAGTGCTTC. This gives the protein CASSHNPYEQCF.

This clonotype was picked up many times. The V gene is TRBV12-3 or TRBV12-4, the J gene TRBJ2-7; D gene ambiguous. V lost 5 bases and J 6 bases, leaving 17 bases between the germline ends. The CDR3 has 14 residues. For the CDR3, the DNA is TGTGCCAGCAGTCCACGGAGTCCTACCTCCGAGCAGTACTTC. Translating gives CASSPRSPTSEQYF.

This clonotype occurred many times. The rearrangement uses TRBV28 and TRBJ1-2, with 10 bases fitting TRBD1. V lost 7 bases and J lost 8; bases outside the gene matches: 10. From germline, CDR1 is MDHEN and CDR2 SYDVKM. The CDR3 totals 14 residues. The CDR3, as DNA: TGTGCCAGCAACCCCGGGGACAGGGGCTACGGCTACACCTTC. This translates into CASNPGDRGYGYTF.

This clonotype was detected a few times. The chain employs TRBV9 and TRBJ2-1; D unclear. The CDR3 covers 15 residues. Trimming removed 0 bases at V and 7 bases at J, with 14 bases between. Looked up from germline, CDR1 is SGDLS and CDR2 is YYNGEE. The CDR3 DNA sequence: TGTGCCAGCAGCGTAGAGGCTATTGGATGGAATGAGCAGTTCTTC. It translates to CASSVEAIGWNEQFF.

This clonotype was counted only a few times. J is TRBJ2-1 and V is TRBV12-5; a possible D gene is TRBD2 (5 bases). Germline assignment: CDR1 LGHNT and CDR2 FRNRAP. Trimming took 5 bases from V and 9 from J, leaving 17 bases between them. This CDR3 is built from 14 residues. CDR3: CASGPNLGSGEQFF. CDR3 DNA sequence: TGTGCTAGTGGTCCCAACCTAGGGAGTGGTGAGCAGTTCTTC. Supplemented by reference TRBV12-5 and TRBJ2-1, the full variable domain reads DARVTQTPRHKVTEMGQEVTMRCQPILGHNTVFWYRQTMMQGLELLAYFRNRAPLDDSGMPKDRFSAEMPDATLATLKIQPSEPRDSAVYFCASGPNLGSGEQFFGPGTRLTVL.